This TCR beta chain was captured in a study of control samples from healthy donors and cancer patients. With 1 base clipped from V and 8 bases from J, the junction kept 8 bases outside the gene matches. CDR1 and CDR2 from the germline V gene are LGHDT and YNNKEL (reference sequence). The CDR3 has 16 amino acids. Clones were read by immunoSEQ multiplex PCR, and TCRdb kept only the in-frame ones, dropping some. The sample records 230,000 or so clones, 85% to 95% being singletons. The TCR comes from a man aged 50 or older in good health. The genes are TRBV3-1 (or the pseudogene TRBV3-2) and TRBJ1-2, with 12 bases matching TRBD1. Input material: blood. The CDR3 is CASSQAPGQGALGYTF. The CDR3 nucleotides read TGTGCCAGCAGCCAAGCACCGGGACAGGGGGCTCTCGGCTACACCTTC.